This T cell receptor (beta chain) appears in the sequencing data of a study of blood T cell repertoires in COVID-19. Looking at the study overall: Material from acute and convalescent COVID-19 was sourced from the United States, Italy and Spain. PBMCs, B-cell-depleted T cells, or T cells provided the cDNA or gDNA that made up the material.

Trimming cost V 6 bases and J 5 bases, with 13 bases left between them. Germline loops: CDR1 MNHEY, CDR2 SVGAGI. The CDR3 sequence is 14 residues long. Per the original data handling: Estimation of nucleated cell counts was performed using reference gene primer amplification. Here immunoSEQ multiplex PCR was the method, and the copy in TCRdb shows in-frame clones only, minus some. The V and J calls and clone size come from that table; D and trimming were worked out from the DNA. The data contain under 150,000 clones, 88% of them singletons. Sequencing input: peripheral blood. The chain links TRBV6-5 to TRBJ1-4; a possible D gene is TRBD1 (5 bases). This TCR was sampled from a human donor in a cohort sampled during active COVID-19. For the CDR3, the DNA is TGTGCCAGCAGAGCGGCGGGGCAGAATGAAAAACTGTTTTTT. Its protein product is CASRAAGQNEKLFF.